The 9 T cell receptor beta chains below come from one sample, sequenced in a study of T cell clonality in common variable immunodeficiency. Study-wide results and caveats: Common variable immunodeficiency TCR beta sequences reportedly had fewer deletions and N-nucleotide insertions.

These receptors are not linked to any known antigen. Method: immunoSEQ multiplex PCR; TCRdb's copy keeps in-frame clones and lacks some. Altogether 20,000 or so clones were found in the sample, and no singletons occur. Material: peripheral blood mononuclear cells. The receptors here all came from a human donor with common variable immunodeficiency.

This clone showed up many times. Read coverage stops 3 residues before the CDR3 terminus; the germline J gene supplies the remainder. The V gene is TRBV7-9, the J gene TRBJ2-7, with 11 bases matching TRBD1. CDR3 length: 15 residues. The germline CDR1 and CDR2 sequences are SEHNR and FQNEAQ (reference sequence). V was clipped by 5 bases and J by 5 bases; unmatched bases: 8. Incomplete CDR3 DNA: TGTGCCAGCAGCCGTCAGTGGACAGGGGGCGACGAG. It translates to CASSRQWTGGDE. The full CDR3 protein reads CASSRQWTGGDEQYF. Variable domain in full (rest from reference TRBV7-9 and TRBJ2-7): DTGVSQNPRHKITKRGQNVTFRCDPISEHNRLYWYRQTLGQGPEFLTYFQNEAQLEKSRLLSDRFSAERPKGSFSTLEIQRTEQGDSAMYLCASSRQWTGGDEQYFGPGTRLTVT.

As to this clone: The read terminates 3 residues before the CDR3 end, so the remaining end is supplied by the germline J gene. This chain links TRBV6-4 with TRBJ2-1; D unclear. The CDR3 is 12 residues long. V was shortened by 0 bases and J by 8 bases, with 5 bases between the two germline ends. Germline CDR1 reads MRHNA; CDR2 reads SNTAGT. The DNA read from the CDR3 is TGTGCCAGCAGTGACTCCCTTTATGAG. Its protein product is CASSDSLYE. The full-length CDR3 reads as CASSDSLYEQFF.

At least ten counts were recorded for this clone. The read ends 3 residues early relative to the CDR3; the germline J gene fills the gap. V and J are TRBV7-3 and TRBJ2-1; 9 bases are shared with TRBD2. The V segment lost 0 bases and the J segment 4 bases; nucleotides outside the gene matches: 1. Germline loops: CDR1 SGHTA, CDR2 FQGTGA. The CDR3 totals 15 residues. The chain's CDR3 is CASSLTLAGYNEQFF. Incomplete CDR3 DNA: TGTGCCAGCAGCTTAACCCTAGCGGGGTACAATGAG.

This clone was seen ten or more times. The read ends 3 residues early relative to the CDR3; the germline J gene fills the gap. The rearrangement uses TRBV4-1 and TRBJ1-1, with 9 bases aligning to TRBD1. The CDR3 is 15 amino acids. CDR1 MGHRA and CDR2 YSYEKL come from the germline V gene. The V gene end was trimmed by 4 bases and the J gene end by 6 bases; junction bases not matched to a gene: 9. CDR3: CASSPLGQGSPEAFF. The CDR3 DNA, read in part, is TGCGCCAGCAGCCCACTCGGACAGGGGAGCCCTGAA.

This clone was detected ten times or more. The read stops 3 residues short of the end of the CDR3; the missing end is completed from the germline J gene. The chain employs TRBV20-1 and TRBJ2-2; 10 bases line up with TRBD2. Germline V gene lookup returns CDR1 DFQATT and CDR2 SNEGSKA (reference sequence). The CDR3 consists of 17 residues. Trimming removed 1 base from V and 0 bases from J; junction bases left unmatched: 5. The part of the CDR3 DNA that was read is TGCAGTGCTAGAGGTTCTAGCGGGAGCGCGAACACCGGGGAG. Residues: CSARGSSGSANTGE. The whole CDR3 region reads CSARGSSGSANTGELFF.

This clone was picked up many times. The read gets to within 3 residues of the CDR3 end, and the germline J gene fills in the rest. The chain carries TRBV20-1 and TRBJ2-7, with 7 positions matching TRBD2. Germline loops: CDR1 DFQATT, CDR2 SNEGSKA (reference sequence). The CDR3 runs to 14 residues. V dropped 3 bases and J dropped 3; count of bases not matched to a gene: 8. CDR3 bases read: TGCAGTGCTAGCGGGCTAGCGGCCTTCTACGAG. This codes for CSASGLAAFYE. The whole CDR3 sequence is CSASGLAAFYEQYF.

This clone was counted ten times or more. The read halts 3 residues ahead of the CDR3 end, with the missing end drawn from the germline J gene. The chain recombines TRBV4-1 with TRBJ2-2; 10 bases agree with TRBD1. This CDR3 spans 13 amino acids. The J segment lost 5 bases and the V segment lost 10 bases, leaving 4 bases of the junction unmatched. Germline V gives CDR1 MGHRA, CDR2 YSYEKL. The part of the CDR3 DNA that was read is TGCGCCACCCGGACAGGGGGGACCGGGGAG. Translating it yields CATRTGGTGE. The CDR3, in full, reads CATRTGGTGELFF.

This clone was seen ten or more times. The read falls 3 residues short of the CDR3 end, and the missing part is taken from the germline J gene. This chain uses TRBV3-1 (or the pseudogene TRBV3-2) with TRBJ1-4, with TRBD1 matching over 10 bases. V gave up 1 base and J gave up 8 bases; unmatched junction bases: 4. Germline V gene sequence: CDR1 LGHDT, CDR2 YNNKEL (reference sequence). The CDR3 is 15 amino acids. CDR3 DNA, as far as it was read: TGTGCCAGCAGCCAAGGACAGGGGGCGAGGGAAAAA. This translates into CASSQGQGAREK. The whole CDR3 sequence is CASSQGQGAREKLFF.

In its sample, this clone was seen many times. The CDR3 here is CASSDSSSTDTQYF. The sequenced CDR3 bases are TGTGCCAGCAGTGACTCTTCTAGCACAGATACG. J is TRBJ2-3 and V is TRBV6-4; D not resolved. Read sequence stops 3 residues before the CDR3 end, and the germline J gene provides the missing end. Trimming removed 0 bases at V and 0 bases at J, with 4 bases between. Germline V CDR1 and CDR2: MRHNA, SNTAGT. This CDR3 spans 14 amino acids.